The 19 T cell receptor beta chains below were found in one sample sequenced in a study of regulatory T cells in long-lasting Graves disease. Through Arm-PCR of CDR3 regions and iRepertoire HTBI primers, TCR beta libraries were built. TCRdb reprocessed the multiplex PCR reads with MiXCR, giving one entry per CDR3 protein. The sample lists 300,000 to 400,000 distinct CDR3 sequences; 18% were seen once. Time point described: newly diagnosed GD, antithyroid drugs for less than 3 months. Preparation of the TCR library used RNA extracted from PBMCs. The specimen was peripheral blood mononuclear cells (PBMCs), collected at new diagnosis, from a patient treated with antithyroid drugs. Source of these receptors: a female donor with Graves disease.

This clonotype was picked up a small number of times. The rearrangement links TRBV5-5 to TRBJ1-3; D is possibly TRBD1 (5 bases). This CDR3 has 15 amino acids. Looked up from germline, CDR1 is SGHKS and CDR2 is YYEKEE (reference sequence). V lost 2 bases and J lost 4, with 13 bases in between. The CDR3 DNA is TGTGCCAGCAGCTTCGGAGGGGCGTCGGGAAACACCATATATTTT. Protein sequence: CASSFGGASGNTIYF.

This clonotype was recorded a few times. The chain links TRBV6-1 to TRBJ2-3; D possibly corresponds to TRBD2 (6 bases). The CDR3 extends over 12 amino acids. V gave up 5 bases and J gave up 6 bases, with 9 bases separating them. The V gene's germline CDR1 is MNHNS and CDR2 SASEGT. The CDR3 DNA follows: TGTGCCAGCAGTCCGGACTATGATACGCAGTATTTT. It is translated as CASSPDYDTQYF.

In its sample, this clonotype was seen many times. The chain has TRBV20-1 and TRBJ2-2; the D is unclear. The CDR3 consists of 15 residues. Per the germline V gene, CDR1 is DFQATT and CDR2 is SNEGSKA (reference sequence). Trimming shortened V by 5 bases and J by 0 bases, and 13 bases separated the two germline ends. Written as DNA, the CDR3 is TGCAGTGCTCGTCAGTCCGACTCGAACACCGGGGAGCTGTTTTTT. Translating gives CSARQSDSNTGELFF.

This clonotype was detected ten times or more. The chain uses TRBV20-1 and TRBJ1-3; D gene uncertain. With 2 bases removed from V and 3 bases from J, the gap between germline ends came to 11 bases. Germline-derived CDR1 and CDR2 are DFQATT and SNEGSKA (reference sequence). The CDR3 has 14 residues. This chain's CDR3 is CSARSGLGGNTIYF. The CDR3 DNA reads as TGCAGTGCTAGATCGGGGTTAGGTGGAAACACCATATATTTT.

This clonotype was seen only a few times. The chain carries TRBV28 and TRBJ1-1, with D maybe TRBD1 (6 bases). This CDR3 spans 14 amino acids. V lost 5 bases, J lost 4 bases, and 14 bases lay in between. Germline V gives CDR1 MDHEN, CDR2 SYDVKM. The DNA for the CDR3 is TGTGCCAGCAGTCTTGGGGGGGCGCGCACTGAAGCTTTCTTT. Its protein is CASSLGGARTEAFF.

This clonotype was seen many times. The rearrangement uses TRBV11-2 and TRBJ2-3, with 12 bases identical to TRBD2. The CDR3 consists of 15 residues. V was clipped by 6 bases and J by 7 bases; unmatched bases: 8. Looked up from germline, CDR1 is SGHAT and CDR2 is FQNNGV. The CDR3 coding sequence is TGTGCCAGCAGACCTAGCGGGAGGGCCGGGAATACGCAGTATTTT. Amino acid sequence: CASRPSGRAGNTQYF.

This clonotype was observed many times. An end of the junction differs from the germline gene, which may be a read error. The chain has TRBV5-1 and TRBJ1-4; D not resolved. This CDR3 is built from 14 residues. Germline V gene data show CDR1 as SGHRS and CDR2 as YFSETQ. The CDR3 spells CASSLESVNEKLFF. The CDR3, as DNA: TGTGCCAGCAGCTTGGAGTCCGTAAATGAAAAACTGTTTTTT.

The CDR3 region has the DNA TGTGCCAGCGCCTCACCCGGGGATTTCTCCTACGAGCAGTACTTC. Its protein is CASASPGDFSYEQYF. The chain combines TRBV28 with TRBJ2-7; TRBD2 might be the D (5 bases). Trimming took 8 bases from V and 0 from J, leaving 17 bases between them. The CDR3 has 15 residues. Germline V CDR1 and CDR2: MDHEN, SYDVKM.

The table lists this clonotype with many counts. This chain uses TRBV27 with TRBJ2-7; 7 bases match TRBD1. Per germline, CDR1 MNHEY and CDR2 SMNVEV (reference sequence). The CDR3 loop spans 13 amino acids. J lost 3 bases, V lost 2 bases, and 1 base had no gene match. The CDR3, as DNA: TGTGCCAGCAGTTTAACAGGGGACTACGAGCAGTACTTC. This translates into CASSLTGDYEQYF.

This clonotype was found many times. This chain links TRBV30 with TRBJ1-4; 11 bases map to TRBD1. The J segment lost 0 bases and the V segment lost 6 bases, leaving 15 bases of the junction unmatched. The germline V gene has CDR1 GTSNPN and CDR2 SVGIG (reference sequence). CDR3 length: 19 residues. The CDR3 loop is CACPGQGAGLDATNEKLFF. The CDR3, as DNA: TGTGCCTGCCCAGGACAGGGGGCGGGTTTGGACGCAACTAATGAAAAACTGTTTTTT.

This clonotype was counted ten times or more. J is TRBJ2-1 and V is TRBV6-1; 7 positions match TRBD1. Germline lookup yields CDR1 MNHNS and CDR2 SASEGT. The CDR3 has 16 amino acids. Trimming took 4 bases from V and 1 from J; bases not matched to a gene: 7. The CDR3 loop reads CASSAYRGASYNEQFF. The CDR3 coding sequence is TGTGCCAGCAGTGCCTACAGGGGAGCTTCCTACAATGAGCAGTTCTTC.

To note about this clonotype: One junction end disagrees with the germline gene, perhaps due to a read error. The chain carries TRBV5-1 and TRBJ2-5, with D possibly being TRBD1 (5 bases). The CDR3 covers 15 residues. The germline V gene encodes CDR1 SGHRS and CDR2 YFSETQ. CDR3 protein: CASSPKGWYQETQYF. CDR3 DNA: TGTGCCAGCAGCCCTAAGGGGTGGTACCAAGAGACCCAGTACTTC. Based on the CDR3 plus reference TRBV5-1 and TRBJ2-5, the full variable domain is KAGVTQTPRYLIKTRGQQVTLSCSPISGHRSVSWYQQTPGQGLQFLFEYFSETQRNKGNFPGRFSGRQFSNSRSEMNVSTLELGDSALYLCASSPKGWYQETQYFGPGTRLLVL.

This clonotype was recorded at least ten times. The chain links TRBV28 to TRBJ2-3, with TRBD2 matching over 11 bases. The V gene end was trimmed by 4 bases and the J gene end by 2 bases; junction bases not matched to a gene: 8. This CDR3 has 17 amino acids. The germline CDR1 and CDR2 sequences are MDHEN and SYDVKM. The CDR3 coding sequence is TGTGCCAGCAGTTCGTTAGCGGGAGGGCCGATCACAGATACGCAGTATTTT. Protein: CASSSLAGGPITDTQYF.

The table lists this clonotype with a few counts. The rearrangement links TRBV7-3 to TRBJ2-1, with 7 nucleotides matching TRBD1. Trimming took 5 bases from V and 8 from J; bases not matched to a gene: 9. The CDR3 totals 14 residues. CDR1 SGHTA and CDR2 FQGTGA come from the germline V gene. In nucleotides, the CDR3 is TGTGCCAGCAGCCCGACAGGGTATGTGGATGAGCAGTTCTTC. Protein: CASSPTGYVDEQFF.

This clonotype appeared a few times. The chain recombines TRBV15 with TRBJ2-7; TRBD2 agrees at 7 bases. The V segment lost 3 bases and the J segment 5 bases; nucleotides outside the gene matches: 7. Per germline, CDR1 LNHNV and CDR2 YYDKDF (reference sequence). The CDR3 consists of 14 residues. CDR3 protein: CATSSLGGVNEQYF. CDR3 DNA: TGTGCCACCAGCAGCCTTGGGGGGGTCAACGAGCAGTACTTC. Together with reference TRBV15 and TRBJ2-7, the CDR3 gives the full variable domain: DAMVIQNPRYQVTQFGKPVTLSCSQTLNHNVMYWYQQKSSQAPKLLFHYYDKDFNNEADTPDNFQSRRPNTSFCFLDIRSPGLGDTAMYLCATSSLGGVNEQYFGPGTRLTVT.

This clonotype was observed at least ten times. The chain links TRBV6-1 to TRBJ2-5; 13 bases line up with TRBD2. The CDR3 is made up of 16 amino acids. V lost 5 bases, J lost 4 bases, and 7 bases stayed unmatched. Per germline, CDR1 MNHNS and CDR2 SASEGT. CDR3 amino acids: CASSRKLAGGRETQYF. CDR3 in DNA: TGTGCCAGCAGTCGCAAACTAGCGGGAGGGCGAGAGACCCAGTACTTC.

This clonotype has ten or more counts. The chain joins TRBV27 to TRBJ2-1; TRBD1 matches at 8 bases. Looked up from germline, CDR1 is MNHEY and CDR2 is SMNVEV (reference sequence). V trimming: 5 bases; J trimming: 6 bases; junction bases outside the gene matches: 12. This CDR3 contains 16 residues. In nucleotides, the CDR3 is TGTGCCAGCAGTGCCCGACAGGGGTTTCCCGCCAATGAGCAGTTCTTC. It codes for CASSARQGFPANEQFF.

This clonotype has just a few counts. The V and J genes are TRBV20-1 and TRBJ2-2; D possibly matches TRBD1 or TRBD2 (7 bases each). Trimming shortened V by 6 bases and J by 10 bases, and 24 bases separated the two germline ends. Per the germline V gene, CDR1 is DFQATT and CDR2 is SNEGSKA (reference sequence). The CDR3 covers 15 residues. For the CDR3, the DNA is TGCAGTGCCCCAGGGGGGGACCAGCTGTGGGAGGAGCTGTTTTTT. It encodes CSAPGGDQLWEELFF.

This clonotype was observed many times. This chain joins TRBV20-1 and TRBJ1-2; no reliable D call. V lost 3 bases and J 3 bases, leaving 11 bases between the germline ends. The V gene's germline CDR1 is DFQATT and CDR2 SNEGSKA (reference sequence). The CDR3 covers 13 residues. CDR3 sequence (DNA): TGCAGTGCTAGTCGGCCGGCCGACTATGGCTACACCTTC. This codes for CSASRPADYGYTF.